These 21 T cell receptor beta chains originate from one sample sequenced in a study of control samples from healthy donors and cancer patients. Some clones are missing from TCRdb's copy, which holds only in-frame ones; the method was immunoSEQ multiplex PCR. This table holds roughly 27,000 clones, approximately 91% found once. Material for sequencing was PBMCs. These receptors were taken from a man between 45 and 60 years old with lung cancer.

This sequence joins TRBV3-1 (or the pseudogene TRBV3-2) and TRBJ1-2, with 7 positions matching TRBD1. The CDR3 covers 16 residues. CDR1 is LGHDT, CDR2 YNNKEL, per germline (reference sequence). V lost 7 bases, J lost 2 bases, and 13 bases stayed unmatched. DNA of the CDR3: TGTGCCAGCAACCTCCAGGGGGGGGGTCGCAACTATGGCTACACCTTC. Encoded protein: CASNLQGGGRNYGYTF.

This clone showed up just once. The rearrangement links TRBV10-3 to TRBJ1-2, with D possibly TRBD1 on 5 matching bases. Germline values: CDR1 ENHRY, CDR2 SYGVKD. This CDR3 contains 13 residues. The V end was cut by 3 bases, the J end by 8 bases, with 13 bases between. The DNA for the CDR3 is TGTGCCATCAGTGACAGGGCGTTGAGCGGCTACACCTTC. The encoded protein is CAISDRALSGYTF.

The J gene is TRBJ2-7, the V gene TRBV6-6, with D perhaps matching TRBD2 (6 bases). The ends were cut back, 0 bases at V and 4 bases at J, with 16 bases in the middle. Per the germline V gene, CDR1 is MNHNY and CDR2 is SVGAGI (reference sequence). The CDR3 length is 16 residues. The CDR3 bases are TGTGCCAGCAGTTACTCCCCGGGGGACTTGAAGTACGAGCAGTACTTC. Translated: CASSYSPGDLKYEQYF.

The V and J genes are TRBV29-1 and TRBJ2-7; 7 bases line up with TRBD2. This CDR3 comprises 12 residues. The V and J ends lost 3 bases and 6 bases, in that order; junction bases with no gene match: 5. CDR1 and CDR2 (germline): SQVTM, ANQGSEA. CDR3 region: CSVDGEGREQYF. CDR3 coding DNA: TGCAGCGTTGACGGGGAGGGCCGCGAGCAGTACTTC.

This chain connects TRBV9 to TRBJ2-3, with 8 bases identical to TRBD2. Trimming cost V 0 bases and J 4 bases; bases outside gene matches: 7. This CDR3 is built from 16 residues. Per the germline V gene, CDR1 is SGDLS and CDR2 is YYNGEE. The CDR3 region is CASSVGAGGTSDTQYF. The CDR3 bases are TGTGCCAGCAGCGTAGGCGCGGGGGGAACTTCAGATACGCAGTATTTT.

The chain is built from TRBV29-1 and TRBJ2-1; 7 positions match TRBD2. The CDR3 is 15 residues long. Germline V gives CDR1 SQVTM, CDR2 ANQGSEA. V was pared by 0 bases and J by 7 bases, with 9 bases of the junction left unmatched. The CDR3 loop reads CSVEDLWEGRNEQFF. The CDR3 nucleotides read TGCAGCGTTGAAGATCTTTGGGAGGGGCGTAATGAGCAGTTCTTC.

The J gene is TRBJ2-7, the V gene TRBV18, with a possible D match to TRBD1 (6 bases). V was clipped by 3 bases and J by 2 bases, with 23 bases between them. The CDR3 runs 18 residues. The germline V gene encodes CDR1 KGHSH and CDR2 LQKENI. The CDR3, as DNA: TGTGCCAGCTCACCGGAGGTCGGTCAGGGGTTCCTTCCCTACGAGCAGTACTTC. Translated: CASSPEVGQGFLPYEQYF.

This clone is labeled as large (0.1 to 1%). The genes are TRBV27 and TRBJ2-7, with 7 bases fitting TRBD2. The CDR3 length is 15 residues. V dropped 2 bases and J dropped 5; count of bases not matched to a gene: 9. Per the germline V gene, CDR1 is MNHEY and CDR2 is SMNVEV (reference sequence). The CDR3 DNA follows: TGTGCCAGCAGTTTAACAAGGGGACTACTCAACGAGCAGTACTTC. Protein product: CASSLTRGLLNEQYF.

V gene TRBV6-6 combines with J gene TRBJ1-4; 9 bases are a match to TRBD1. The CDR3 has 16 amino acids. Trimming cost V 6 bases and J 3 bases; bases outside gene matches: 8. Germline values: CDR1 MNHNY, CDR2 SVGAGI (reference sequence). CDR3 loop: CASSTTGGAPNEKLFF. CDR3 nucleotides: TGTGCCAGCAGCACAACAGGGGGCGCGCCTAATGAAAAACTGTTTTTT.

The chain employs TRBV6-2 or TRBV6-3 and TRBJ1-5; 8 bases line up with TRBD1. The V segment lost 6 bases and the J segment 4 bases; nucleotides outside the gene matches: 11. CDR1 is MNHEY and CDR2 is SVGEGT in the germline V gene. The CDR3 covers 16 residues. The CDR3 loop is CASSRQTGGTNQPQHF. The CDR3 bases are TGTGCCAGCAGCCGTCAAACAGGGGGAACAAATCAGCCCCAGCATTTT.

The chain has TRBV6-2 or TRBV6-3 and TRBJ1-1, with D uncertain. The CDR3 loop spans 14 amino acids. The V end lost 0 bases, the J end lost 3 bases, and 8 bases lay between the germline ends. The V gene's germline CDR1 is MNHEY and CDR2 SVGEGT. The CDR3 spells CASSYSNRYTEAFF. CDR3 nucleotide sequence: TGTGCCAGCAGTTACTCGAATAGATACACTGAAGCTTTCTTT.

The CDR3, as DNA: TGTGCCAGCAGCTTTGGGCCTGGAGTGGACTATGGCTACACCTTC. Encoded protein: CASSFGPGVDYGYTF. The chain couples TRBV5-4 to TRBJ1-2, with D unresolved. Trimming shortened V by 2 bases and J by 3 bases, and 14 bases separated the two germline ends. This CDR3 has 15 amino acids. The germline CDR1 and CDR2 sequences are SGHNT and YYREEE (reference sequence).

Notes on this clone: One end of the junction fails to match germline, which may point to a read error. The genes are TRBV14 and TRBJ1-2; D uncertain. Germline CDR1 SGHDN, CDR2 FVKESK. CDR3 size: 13 residues. CDR3 in amino acids: CASSQAEVGSTLF. DNA of the CDR3: TGTGCCAGCAGCCAAGCAGAGGTGGGATCCACCCTTTTC.

The rearrangement uses TRBV6-2 or TRBV6-3 and TRBJ1-1; tentative D call: TRBD1 (5 bases). V lost 2 bases, J lost 3 bases, and 13 bases lay in between. Germline V gene data show CDR1 as MNHEY and CDR2 as SVGEGT. The CDR3 runs to 15 residues. This CDR3 is CASSYRGTGHTEAFF. CDR3 DNA: TGTGCCAGCAGTTACAGGGGTACGGGGCACACTGAAGCTTTCTTT.

The chain has TRBV30 and TRBJ2-5, with D hard to call. The germline gives CDR1 GTSNPN, CDR2 SVGIG (reference sequence). CDR3 length: 13 amino acids. Trimming left V 2 bases short and J 3 bases short, with 10 bases between. CDR3 bases: TGTGCCTGGAGTCCCCCTGGGGAAGAGACCCAGTACTTC. As protein: CAWSPPGEETQYF. Together with reference TRBV30 and TRBJ2-5, the CDR3 gives the full variable domain: SQTIHQWPATLVQPVGSPLSLECTVEGTSNPNLYWYRQAAGRGLQLLFYSVGIGQISSEVPQNLSASRPQDRQFILSSKKLLLSDSGFYLCAWSPPGEETQYFGPGTRLLVL.

The CDR3 sequence is CASSEGGAADTQYF. The CDR3 DNA reads TGTGCCAGCAGTGAGGGCGGGGCGGCAGATACGCAGTATTTT. The V gene is TRBV2, the J gene TRBJ2-3; possibly TRBD2 for D (6 bases). Germline lookup yields CDR1 SNHLY and CDR2 FYNNEI. The V gene lost 3 bases and the J gene lost 4 bases, with 11 bases spanning the gap. The CDR3 consists of 14 residues.

The sample holds a few counts of this clone. The genes are TRBV10-2 and TRBJ1-1, with D maybe TRBD1 (5 bases). The V gene's germline CDR1 is WSHSY and CDR2 SAAADI. The V gene lost 8 bases and the J gene lost 5 bases, with 9 bases spanning the gap. CDR3 length: 11 amino acids. The DNA for the CDR3 is TGCGCCAGCGCAGGGAGTACTGAAGCTTTCTTT. It specifies CASAGSTEAFF.

The rearrangement uses TRBV18 and TRBJ1-4; the match to TRBD1 covers 10 bases. The V and J ends lost 3 bases and 0 bases, in that order; junction bases with no gene match: 4. CDR3 size: 17 residues. Looked up from germline, CDR1 is KGHSH and CDR2 is LQKENI. Here the CDR3 reads CASSPTGGFATNEKLFF. DNA for the CDR3: TGTGCCAGCTCACCGACAGGGGGCTTTGCAACTAATGAAAAACTGTTTTTT. Full variable domain (missing parts from reference TRBV18 and TRBJ1-4): NAGVMQNPRHLVRRRGQEARLRCSPMKGHSHVYWYRQLPEEGLKFMVYLQKENIIDESGMPKERFSAEFPKEGPSILRIQQVVRGDSAAYFCASSPTGGFATNEKLFFGSGTQLSVL.

This chain connects TRBV7-9 to TRBJ1-1; 12 bases are shared with TRBD1. There are 17 residues in the CDR3. Germline CDR1 is SEHNR and CDR2 is FQNEAQ (reference sequence). V gave up 5 bases and J gave up 3 bases; unmatched junction bases: 10. For the CDR3, the DNA is TGTGCCAGCAGCCCAACACCGGGACAGGGGGCTTACACTGAAGCTTTCTTT. Its protein product is CASSPTPGQGAYTEAFF.

V is TRBV7-9 and J is TRBJ2-7; D gene uncertain. The CDR3 runs to 13 residues. Trimming left V 5 bases short and J 1 base short, with 9 bases between. Per the germline V gene, CDR1 is SEHNR and CDR2 is FQNEAQ (reference sequence). CDR3 DNA: TGTGCCAGCAGCAAATCCGCATCCTACGAGCAGTACTTC. Amino acids: CASSKSASYEQYF.

The V call is TRBV11-2, the J call TRBJ1-1; 7 nucleotides agree with TRBD1. In germline, CDR1 is SGHAT, CDR2 FQNNGV. With 5 bases clipped from V and 5 bases from J, the junction kept 11 bases outside the gene matches. The length of the CDR3 is 15 residues. The CDR3 protein is CASSLEGTVQTEAFF. CDR3 coding DNA: TGTGCCAGCAGCCTTGAGGGGACAGTCCAAACTGAAGCTTTCTTT.